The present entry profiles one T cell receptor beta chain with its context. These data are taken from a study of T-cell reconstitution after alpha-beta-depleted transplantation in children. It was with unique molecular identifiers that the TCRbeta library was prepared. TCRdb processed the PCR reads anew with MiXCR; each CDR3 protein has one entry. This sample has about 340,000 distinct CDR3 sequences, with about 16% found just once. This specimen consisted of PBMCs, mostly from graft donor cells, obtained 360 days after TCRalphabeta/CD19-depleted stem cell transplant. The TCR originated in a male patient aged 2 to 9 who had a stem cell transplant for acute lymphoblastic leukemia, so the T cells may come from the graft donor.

CDR3 sequence reads: CASSQDGTSGRGYNEQFF. For the CDR3, the DNA is TGCGCCAGCAGCCAAGACGGGACTAGCGGGAGGGGGTACAATGAGCAGTTCTTC. The chain uses TRBV4-1 and TRBJ2-1; 16 bases line up with TRBD2. The J segment lost 4 bases and the V segment lost 0 bases, leaving 3 bases of the junction unmatched. Germline CDR1 is MGHRA and CDR2 is YSYEKL. The CDR3 is made up of 18 amino acids.